This TCR beta chain was sequenced during a study of control samples from healthy donors and cancer patients. Some clones are missing from TCRdb's copy, which holds only in-frame ones; the method was immunoSEQ multiplex PCR. Of around 150,000 clones in the sample, 90% to 95% are singletons; the top ten hold roughly 8.4%. V shed 2 bases, J shed 4 bases, and the junction held 8 bases outside the gene matches. The germline gives CDR1 MNHEY, CDR2 SVGEGT. The CDR3 spans 15 residues. The rearrangement links TRBV6-2 or TRBV6-3 to TRBJ2-7; 7 nucleotides agree with TRBD2. Sample: blood. This receptor was identified in a woman aged 40-49 years in good health. CDR3 sequence reads: CASSYRVASGYEQYF. The DNA for the CDR3 is TGTGCCAGCAGTTACCGCGTGGCTAGCGGTTACGAGCAGTACTTC.